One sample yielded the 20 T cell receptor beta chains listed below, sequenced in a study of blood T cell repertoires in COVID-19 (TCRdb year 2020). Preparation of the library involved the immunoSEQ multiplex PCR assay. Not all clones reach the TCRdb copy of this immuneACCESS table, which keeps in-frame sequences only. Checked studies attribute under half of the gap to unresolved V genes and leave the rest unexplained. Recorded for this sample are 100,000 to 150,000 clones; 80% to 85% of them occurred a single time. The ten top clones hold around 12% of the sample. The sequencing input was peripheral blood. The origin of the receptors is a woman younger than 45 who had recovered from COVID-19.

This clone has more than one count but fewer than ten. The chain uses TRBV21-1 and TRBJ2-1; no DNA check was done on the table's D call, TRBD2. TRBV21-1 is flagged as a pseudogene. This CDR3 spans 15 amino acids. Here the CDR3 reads CASSKVGLAGSGQFF. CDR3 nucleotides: TGTGCCAGCAGCAAAGTCGGACTAGCGGGAAGTGGGCAGTTCTTC.

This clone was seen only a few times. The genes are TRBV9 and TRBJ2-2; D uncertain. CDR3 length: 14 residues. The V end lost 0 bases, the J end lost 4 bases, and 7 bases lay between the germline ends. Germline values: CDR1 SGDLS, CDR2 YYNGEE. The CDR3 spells CASSVDSITGELFF. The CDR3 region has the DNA TGTGCCAGCAGCGTAGATAGCATCACCGGGGAGCTGTTTTTT.

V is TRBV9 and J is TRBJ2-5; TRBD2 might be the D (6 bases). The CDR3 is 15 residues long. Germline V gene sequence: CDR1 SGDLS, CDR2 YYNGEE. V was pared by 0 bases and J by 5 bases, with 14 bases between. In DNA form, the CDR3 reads TGTGCCAGCAGCGTAGGACTAGGCGCCTTGGAGACCCAGTACTTC. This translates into CASSVGLGALETQYF. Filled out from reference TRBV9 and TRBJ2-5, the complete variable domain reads DSGVTQTPKHLITATGQRVTLRCSPRSGDLSVYWYQQSLDQGLQFLIQYYNGEERAKGNILERFSAQQFPDLHSELNLSSLELGDSALYFCASSVGLGALETQYFGPGTRLLVL.

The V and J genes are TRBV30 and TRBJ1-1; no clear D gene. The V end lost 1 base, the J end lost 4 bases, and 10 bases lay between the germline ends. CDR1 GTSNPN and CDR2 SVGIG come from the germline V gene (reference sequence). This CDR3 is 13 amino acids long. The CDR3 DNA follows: TGTGCCTGGAGTGGCGGCTTGAGCACTGAAGCTTTCTTT. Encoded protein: CAWSGGLSTEAFF.

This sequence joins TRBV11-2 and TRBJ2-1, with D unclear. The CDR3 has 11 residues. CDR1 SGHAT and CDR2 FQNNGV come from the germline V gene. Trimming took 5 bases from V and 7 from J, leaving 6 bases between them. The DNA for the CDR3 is TGTGCCAGCAGCCCAGGTAATGAGCAGTTCTTC. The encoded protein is CASSPGNEQFF.

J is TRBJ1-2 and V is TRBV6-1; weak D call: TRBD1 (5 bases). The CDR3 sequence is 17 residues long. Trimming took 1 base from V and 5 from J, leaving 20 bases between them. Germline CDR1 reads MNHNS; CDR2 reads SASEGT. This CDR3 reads CASSEEVLAGSTYGYTF. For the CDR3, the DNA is TGTGCCAGCAGTGAAGAAGTCTTGGCAGGGTCTACTTATGGCTACACCTTC.

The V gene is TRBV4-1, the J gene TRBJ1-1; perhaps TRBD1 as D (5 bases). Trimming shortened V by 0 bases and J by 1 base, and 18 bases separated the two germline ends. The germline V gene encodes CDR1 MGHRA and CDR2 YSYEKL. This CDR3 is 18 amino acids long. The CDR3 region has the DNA TGCGCCAGCAGCCAAGATCTGAGTCCCGGGGGAGGGAACACTGAAGCTTTCTTT. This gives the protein CASSQDLSPGGGNTEAFF.

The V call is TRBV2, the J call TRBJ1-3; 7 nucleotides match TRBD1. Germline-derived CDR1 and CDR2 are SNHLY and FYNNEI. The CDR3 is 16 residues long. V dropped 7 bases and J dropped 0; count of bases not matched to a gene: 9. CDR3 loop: CASTMDRSYSGNTIYF. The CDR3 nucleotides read TGTGCCAGCACTATGGACAGGTCTTACTCTGGAAACACCATATATTTT.

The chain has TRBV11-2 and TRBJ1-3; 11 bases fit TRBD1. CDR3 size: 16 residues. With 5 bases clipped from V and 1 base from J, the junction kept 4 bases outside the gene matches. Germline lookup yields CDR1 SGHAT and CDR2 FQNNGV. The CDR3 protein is CASSPGQGASGNTIYF. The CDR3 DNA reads TGTGCCAGCAGCCCTGGACAGGGGGCTTCTGGAAACACCATATATTTT.

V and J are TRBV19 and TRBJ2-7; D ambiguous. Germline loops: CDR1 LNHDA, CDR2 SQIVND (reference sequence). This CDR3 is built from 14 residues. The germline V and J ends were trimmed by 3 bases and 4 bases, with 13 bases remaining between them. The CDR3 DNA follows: TGTGCCAGTAGTATCACTGGAGCCGGTTACGAGCAGTACTTC. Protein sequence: CASSITGAGYEQYF.

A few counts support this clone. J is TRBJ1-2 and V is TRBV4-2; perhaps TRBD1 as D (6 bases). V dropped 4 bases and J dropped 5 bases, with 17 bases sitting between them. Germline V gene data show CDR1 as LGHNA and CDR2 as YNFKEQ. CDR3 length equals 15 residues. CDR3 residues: CASSLGAGVNYGYTF. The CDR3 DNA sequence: TGTGCCAGCAGCCTAGGGGCAGGGGTTAATTATGGCTACACCTTC.

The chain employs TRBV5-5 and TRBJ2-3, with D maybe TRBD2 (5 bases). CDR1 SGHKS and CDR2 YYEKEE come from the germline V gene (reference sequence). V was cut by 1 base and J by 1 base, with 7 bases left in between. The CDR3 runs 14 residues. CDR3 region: CASSLYSGTDTQYF. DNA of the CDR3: TGTGCCAGCAGCTTGTATAGCGGCACAGATACGCAGTATTTT.

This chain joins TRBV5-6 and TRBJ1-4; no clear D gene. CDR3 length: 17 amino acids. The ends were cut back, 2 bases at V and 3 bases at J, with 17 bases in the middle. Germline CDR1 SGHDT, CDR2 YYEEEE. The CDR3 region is CASSFFQGRAANEKLFF. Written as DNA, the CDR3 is TGTGCCAGCAGCTTTTTCCAAGGGAGGGCGGCTAATGAAAAACTGTTTTTT.

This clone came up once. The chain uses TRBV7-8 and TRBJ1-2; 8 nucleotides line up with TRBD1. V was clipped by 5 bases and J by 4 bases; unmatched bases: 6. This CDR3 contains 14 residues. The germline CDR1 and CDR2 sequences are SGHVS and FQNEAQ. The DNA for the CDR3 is TGTGCCAGCAGCGGACAGGGACCCTCCTATGGCTACACCTTC. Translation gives CASSGQGPSYGYTF. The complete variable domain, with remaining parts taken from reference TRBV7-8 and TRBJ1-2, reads GAGVSQSPRYKVAKRGQDVALRCDPISGHVSLFWYQQALGQGPEFLTYFQNEAQLDKSGLPSDRFFAERPEGSVSTLKIQRTQQEDSAVYLCASSGQGPSYGYTFGSGTRLTVV.

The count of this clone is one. In nucleotides, the CDR3 is TGTGCCAGCAGTCGGGGGGACATGAACACTGAAGCTTTCTTT. It translates to CASSRGDMNTEAFF. This chain joins TRBV2 and TRBJ1-1; tentative D call: TRBD1 (6 bases). V lost 5 bases, J lost 0 bases, and 10 bases lay in between. The germline V gene has CDR1 SNHLY and CDR2 FYNNEI. The CDR3 runs to 14 residues.

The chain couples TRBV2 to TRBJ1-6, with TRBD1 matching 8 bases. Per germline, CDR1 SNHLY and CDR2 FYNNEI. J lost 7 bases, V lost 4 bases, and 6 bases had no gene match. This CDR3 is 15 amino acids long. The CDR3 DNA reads TGTGCCAGCAGTGTAGACAGGGGCGGGAATTCACCCCTCCACTTT. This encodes CASSVDRGGNSPLHF.

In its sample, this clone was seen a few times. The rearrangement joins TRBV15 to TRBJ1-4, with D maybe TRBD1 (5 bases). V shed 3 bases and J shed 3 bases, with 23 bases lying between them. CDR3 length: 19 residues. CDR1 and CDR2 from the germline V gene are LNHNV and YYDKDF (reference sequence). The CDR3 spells CATSSEIRAQGGPNEKLFF. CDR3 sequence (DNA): TGTGCCACCAGCAGCGAGATCAGAGCGCAGGGAGGACCTAATGAAAAACTGTTTTTT. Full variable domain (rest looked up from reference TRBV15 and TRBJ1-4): DAMVIQNPRYQVTQFGKPVTLSCSQTLNHNVMYWYQQKSSQAPKLLFHYYDKDFNNEADTPDNFQSRRPNTSFCFLDIRSPGLGDTAMYLCATSSEIRAQGGPNEKLFFGSGTQLSVL.

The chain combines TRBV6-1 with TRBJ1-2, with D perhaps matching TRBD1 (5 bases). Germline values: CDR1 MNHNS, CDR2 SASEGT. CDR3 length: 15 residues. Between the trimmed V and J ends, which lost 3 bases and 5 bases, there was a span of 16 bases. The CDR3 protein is CASSDTWWGRYGYTF. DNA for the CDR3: TGTGCCAGCAGTGACACCTGGTGGGGCCGGTATGGCTACACCTTC.

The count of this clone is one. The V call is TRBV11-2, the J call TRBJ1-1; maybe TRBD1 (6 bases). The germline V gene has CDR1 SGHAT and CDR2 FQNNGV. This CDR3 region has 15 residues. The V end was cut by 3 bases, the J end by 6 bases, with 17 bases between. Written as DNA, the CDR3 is TGTGCCAGCAGCTTCTGGGGCGGGGGGCTGGCTGAAGCTTTCTTT. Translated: CASSFWGGGLAEAFF.

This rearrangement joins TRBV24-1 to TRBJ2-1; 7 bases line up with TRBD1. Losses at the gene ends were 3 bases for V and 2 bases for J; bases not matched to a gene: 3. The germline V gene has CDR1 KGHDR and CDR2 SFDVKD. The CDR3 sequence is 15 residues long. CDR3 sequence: CATSDAGQAYNEQFF. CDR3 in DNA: TGTGCCACCAGTGATGCAGGACAGGCCTACAATGAGCAGTTCTTC.